These 17 T cell receptor beta chains were all obtained from the same sample, sequenced in a study of regulatory T cells in long-lasting Graves disease. As for time point: newly diagnosed GD, antithyroid drugs for less than 3 months. PBMC-extracted RNA yielded the TCR library. Building of the TCR beta libraries involved iRepertoire HTBI primers and Arm-PCR of CDR3 regions. TCRdb recomputed calls from the multiplex PCR reads with MiXCR, one row per CDR3 protein. The repertoire includes more than 300,000 distinct CDR3 sequences, approximately 12% of them detected once, and over 15% sits in the top ten. These data are also associated with another study on T cells in Graves' hyperthyroidism and ophthalmopathy.

The specimen was peripheral blood mononuclear cells (PBMCs), collected at new diagnosis, from a patient treated with antithyroid drugs. The origin of the receptors is a woman aged 18-29 years with Graves disease.

The rearrangement uses TRBV4-1 and TRBJ2-1, with 8 bases fitting TRBD2. This CDR3 spans 16 amino acids. V gave up 4 bases and J gave up 7 bases; unmatched junction bases: 12. The germline V gene encodes CDR1 MGHRA and CDR2 YSYEKL. The chain's CDR3 is CASSLPLAAPRNEQFF. The CDR3 region has the DNA TGCGCCAGCAGCCTCCCACTAGCGGCCCCAAGGAATGAGCAGTTCTTC.

This clonotype was detected ten times or more. DNA of the CDR3: TGTGCCAGCAGTGAATGGACTAGCGGGAGTCGAGACGAGACCCAGTACTTC. Amino acid sequence: CASSEWTSGSRDETQYF. The genes are TRBV2 and TRBJ2-5, with 13 nucleotides matching TRBD2. CDR1 SNHLY and CDR2 FYNNEI come from the germline V gene. V was pared by 2 bases and J by 5 bases, with 8 bases of the junction left unmatched. This CDR3 is built from 17 residues.

This clonotype was observed a handful of times. The chain links TRBV12-3 or TRBV12-4 to TRBJ1-1, with D unclear. The CDR3 sequence is 16 residues long. The V end was cut by 7 bases, the J end by 8 bases, with 26 bases between. CDR3 DNA: TGTGCCAGCAATCCAGCGAGCGGGGTCGGCCCCGTCGAAGCTTTCTTT. Its protein is CASNPASGVGPVEAFF.

This chain joins TRBV7-2 and TRBJ2-5, with TRBD2 matching over 11 bases. The J segment lost 1 base and the V segment lost 5 bases, leaving 6 bases of the junction unmatched. CDR1 is SGHTA and CDR2 is FQGNSA in the germline V gene. This CDR3 is 16 amino acids long. The CDR3 reads CASSPVAGGPQETQYF. The CDR3 nucleotides read TGTGCCAGCAGCCCGGTAGCGGGGGGGCCCCAAGAGACCCAGTACTTC. Combining the CDR3 with reference TRBV7-2 and TRBJ2-5 gives the whole variable domain GAGVSQSPSNKVTEKGKDVELRCDPISGHTALYWYRQSLGQGLEFLIYFQGNSAPDKSGLPSDRFSAERTGGSVSTLTIQRTQQEDSAVYLCASSPVAGGPQETQYFGPGTRLLVL.

Ten or more counts support this clonotype. The chain employs TRBV20-1 and TRBJ2-1, with D maybe TRBD2 (5 bases). Germline V gene lookup returns CDR1 DFQATT and CDR2 SNEGSKA (reference sequence). The CDR3 is 16 amino acids. Trimming shortened V by 0 bases and J by 0 bases, and 12 bases separated the two germline ends. The CDR3 loop is CSARDRGRLSYNEQFF. The CDR3 DNA sequence: TGCAGTGCTAGAGATAGAGGGCGGCTCTCCTACAATGAGCAGTTCTTC.

This clonotype was counted between two and nine times. The V and J genes are TRBV6-1 and TRBJ2-1; 11 nucleotides agree with TRBD2. With 6 bases clipped from V and 2 bases from J, the junction kept 9 bases outside the gene matches. Germline lookup yields CDR1 MNHNS and CDR2 SASEGT. The CDR3 is 17 amino acids. The CDR3 loop is CASSPGGGLAAYNEQFF. DNA for the CDR3: TGTGCCAGCAGCCCCGGTGGGGGACTAGCGGCCTACAATGAGCAGTTCTTC.

In its sample, this clonotype was seen many times. The V and J genes are TRBV15 and TRBJ2-4; maybe TRBD1 (5 bases). Germline assignment: CDR1 LNHNV and CDR2 YYDKDF (reference sequence). The CDR3 has 14 residues. Trimming took off 3 bases at V and 1 base at J, with 7 bases between the two ends. CDR3 amino acids: CATSRDIAKNIQYF. The CDR3 region has the DNA TGTGCCACCAGCAGGGACATCGCCAAAAACATTCAGTACTTC.

This clonotype was seen a few times. This chain links TRBV3-1 with TRBJ2-5; no clear D. The CDR3 extends over 15 amino acids. V lost 1 base and J lost 0, with 9 bases in between. Looked up from germline, CDR1 is LGHDT and CDR2 is YNNKEL (reference sequence). The CDR3 DNA sequence: TGTGCCAGCAGCCAAGCAACTATTTACCAAGAGACCCAGTACTTC. Its protein is CASSQATIYQETQYF.

This clonotype was observed a handful of times. This chain uses TRBV6-2 or TRBV6-3 with TRBJ2-5; D is uncertain. This CDR3 is built from 13 residues. Germline V CDR1 and CDR2: MNHEY, SVGEGT. Trimming took 2 bases from V and 3 from J, leaving 7 bases between them. The DNA of the CDR3 is TGTGCCAGCAGTTACAACCCAAAAGAGACCCAGTACTTC. Amino acids: CASSYNPKETQYF.

This clonotype is categorized as medium-sized. This chain joins TRBV7-2 and TRBJ1-1, with TRBD1 matching 7 bases. V lost 3 bases to trimming and J lost 8 bases; unmatched junction nucleotides: 3. The CDR3 is 12 residues long. Germline V gene data show CDR1 as SGHTA and CDR2 as FQGNSA. CDR3 nucleotide sequence: TGTGCCAGCAGCTTGGGGACAGCAGAAGCTTTCTTT. This sequence encodes CASSLGTAEAFF. Together with reference TRBV7-2 and TRBJ1-1, the CDR3 gives the full variable domain: GAGVSQSPSNKVTEKGKDVELRCDPISGHTALYWYRQSLGQGLEFLIYFQGNSAPDKSGLPSDRFSAERTGGSVSTLTIQRTQQEDSAVYLCASSLGTAEAFFGQGTRLTVV.

Many counts were recorded for this clonotype. The gene calls are TRBV6-2 or TRBV6-3 and TRBJ1-2; D uncertain. Trimming took 2 bases from V and 0 from J, leaving 10 bases between them. Per the germline V gene, CDR1 is MNHEY and CDR2 is SVGEGT. The CDR3 is 15 residues long. Written as DNA, the CDR3 is TGTGCCAGCAGTTACCATTACGCCTCTAACTATGGCTACACCTTC. Translated, it gives CASSYHYASNYGYTF.

This clonotype has a count of ten or more. The rearrangement joins TRBV7-2 to TRBJ1-2; weak D call: TRBD1 (5 bases). This CDR3 contains 14 residues. V was clipped by 4 bases and J by 3 bases, with 12 bases between them. The germline gives CDR1 SGHTA, CDR2 FQGNSA. The CDR3 DNA is TGTGCCAGCAGCTCCGCCGGGACGGACTATGGCTACACCTTC. Amino acid sequence: CASSSAGTDYGYTF.

This clonotype was counted ten times or more. This chain links TRBV6-1 with TRBJ1-5; the D gene is possibly TRBD1 (5 bases). Germline CDR1 and CDR2: MNHNS and SASEGT. CDR3 length equals 14 residues. V was cut by 7 bases and J by 9 bases, with 19 bases left in between. The CDR3 DNA is TGTGCCAGCATGGCTACAGGACGGAGGGGGCCCCAGCATTTT. It translates to CASMATGRRGPQHF.

This clonotype was recorded at least ten times. This chain connects TRBV6-5 to TRBJ2-6; D is uncertain. Per the germline V gene, CDR1 is MNHEY and CDR2 is SVGAGI. The CDR3 is made up of 15 amino acids. Trimming took off 2 bases at V and 0 bases at J, with 5 bases between the two ends. The DNA for the CDR3 is TGTGCCAGCAGTTACACGAACTCTGGGGCCAACGTCCTGACTTTC. Encoded protein: CASSYTNSGANVLTF.

Many counts were recorded for this clonotype. The rearrangement uses TRBV27 and TRBJ2-1; 9 nucleotides agree with TRBD2. V shed 8 bases, J shed 1 base, and the junction held 15 bases outside the gene matches. The CDR3 runs to 18 residues. Germline CDR1 and CDR2: MNHEY and SMNVEV (reference sequence). The CDR3 is CASAGELAGLFSYNEQFF. CDR3 nucleotides: TGTGCCAGCGCGGGCGAGCTAGCGGGGCTCTTTTCCTACAATGAGCAGTTCTTC.

This clonotype was seen ten or more times. The rearrangement uses TRBV7-9 and TRBJ1-1, with 11 bases lining up with TRBD1. J was trimmed by 2 bases and V by 5 bases; bases with no gene match: 4. CDR3 length equals 15 residues. The germline V gene has CDR1 SEHNR and CDR2 FQNEAQ (reference sequence). CDR3 nucleotides: TGTGCCAGCAGCGTTGGACAGGGGGCTAACACTGAAGCTTTCTTT. Residues: CASSVGQGANTEAFF.

This clonotype was counted at least ten times. V usage is TRBV2 and J usage is TRBJ1-1; D call uncertain. This CDR3 is built from 14 residues. Per the germline V gene, CDR1 is SNHLY and CDR2 is FYNNEI. V was trimmed by 7 bases and J by 4 bases, leaving 16 bases between them. The CDR3 nucleotides read TGTGCCAGCACCCCGGATCATCGGTTCACTGAAGCTTTCTTT. This translates into CASTPDHRFTEAFF.